The TCR beta chain under discussion was sequenced for a study of T cell responses to AZD1222 COVID-19 vaccine. Study-level points and caveats: It should be noted that donors were predominantly white British and more often female, and clonal diversity was possibly underestimated. Spike-specific TCR breadth and depth grew following two AZD1222 doses.

Turning to this clone: Antigen: not known.

The CDR3 loop spans 12 amino acids. The ends were cut back, 6 bases at V and 1 base at J, with 6 bases in the middle. Germline CDR1 is KGHSH and CDR2 is LQKENI. Produced via immunoSEQ multiplex PCR; TCRdb's table is partial and in-frame only. The profile covers more than 75,000 clones, with roughly 90% appearing a single time and about 7.1% taken by the ten largest. The sample in question was peripheral blood, obtained 28 days after the second AZD1222 dose. J is TRBJ1-1 and V is TRBV18; D is unclear. This sequence originates from an adult who received the AZD1222 COVID-19 vaccine. CDR3 sequence reads: CASSPQNTEAFF. CDR3 coding DNA: TGTGCCAGCTCGCCGCAGAACACTGAAGCTTTCTTT.